Shown below are 9 T cell receptor beta chains from a single sample sequenced in a study of beta chain features in type 1 diabetes. Findings of the study overall: There was a moderate but significant shortening of TCRB CDR3s in all four CD4+ subsets of Type 1 diabetes patients.

Investigators reverse transcribed all isolated RNA, so they sequenced expressed TCRB transcripts. TCRdb keeps only in-frame clones here, not all; method: immunoSEQ multiplex PCR. In the table there are a few hundred thousand clones, around 13% of which are singletons. Antigen specificity for these receptors is unknown. Sequencing was carried out using naive CD4+ T cells from blood. The receptor source for this set is a woman between 18 and 30 years old with type 1 diabetes.

The chain uses TRBV4-2 and TRBJ2-1; TRBD2 is a possible D gene (6 bases). The length of the CDR3 is 17 residues. Looked up from germline, CDR1 is LGHNA and CDR2 is YNFKEQ. The V gene lost 0 bases and the J gene lost 0 bases, with 12 bases spanning the gap. This chain's CDR3 is CASSQDLGGSSYNEQFF. CDR3 sequence (DNA): TGTGCCAGCAGCCAAGATCTGGGGGGTAGCTCCTACAATGAGCAGTTCTTC.

Of note for this clone: Its ends do not fully match the called genes, so a read error is possible. This chain uses TRBV4-1 with TRBJ2-3, with 11 bases lining up with TRBD1. This CDR3 has 16 residues. Germline loops: CDR1 MGHRA, CDR2 YSYEKL. The CDR3 reads CASSLHGDRGIDTQYF. CDR3 sequence (DNA): TGCGCCAGTAGCCTGCACGGGGACAGGGGGATAGATACGCAGTATTTT.

The V gene is TRBV4-3, the J gene TRBJ2-7; TRBD2 agrees at 11 bases. Looked up from germline, CDR1 is LGHNA and CDR2 is YSLEER. CDR3 size: 16 residues. The ends lost 4 bases at V and 7 bases at J; junction bases unmatched: 12. CDR3 in amino acids: CASSPTSGSLSGEQYF. Here the CDR3 DNA reads TGCGCCAGCAGCCCTACTAGCGGGAGCCTTTCGGGGGAGCAGTACTTC.

CDR3 coding DNA: TGTGCCAGCTCACCAGAGCAGAGGATTGAGCAGTTCTTC. Residues: CASSPEQRIEQFF. The chain combines TRBV18 with TRBJ2-1, with unresolved D. Trimming pared 2 bases from V and 9 bases from J, leaving 11 bases between. The CDR3 sequence is 13 residues long. CDR1 KGHSH and CDR2 LQKENI come from the germline V gene.

This chain uses TRBV28 with TRBJ2-7, with TRBD2 matching 7 bases. V was pared by 1 base and J by 5 bases, with 8 bases of the junction left unmatched. The CDR3 totals 15 residues. Germline V gene data show CDR1 as MDHEN and CDR2 as SYDVKM. Here the CDR3 reads CASSLSGGSTHEQYF. In DNA form, the CDR3 reads TGTGCCAGCAGTTTATCCGGCGGGAGTACCCACGAGCAGTACTTC.

This clone was recorded a few times. The same CDR3 is also encoded by other DNA sequences in this sample. The chain has TRBV20-1 and TRBJ1-2, with D uncertain. This CDR3 contains 10 residues. V was trimmed by 3 bases and J by 3 bases, leaving 2 bases between them. Germline V gives CDR1 DFQATT, CDR2 SNEGSKA (reference sequence). CDR3 DNA: TGCAGTGCTAGCGACTATGGCTACACCTTC. Translation: CSASDYGYTF.

The CDR3 DNA reads TGCAGTGTTGGCAGAAGTTACGAGCAGTACTTC. Residues: CSVGRSYEQYF. V usage is TRBV20-1 and J usage is TRBJ2-7, with D uncertain. Trimming pared 7 bases from V and 4 bases from J, leaving 11 bases between. Per the germline V gene, CDR1 is DFQATT and CDR2 is SNEGSKA (reference sequence). The CDR3 has 11 residues.

This clone was counted a few times. The rearrangement joins TRBV5-4 to TRBJ2-5, with 12 bases matching TRBD2. With V trimmed by 0 bases and J by 5 bases, 5 bases remained unmatched. Germline V gene sequence: CDR1 SGHNT, CDR2 YYREEE (reference sequence). The CDR3 loop spans 16 amino acids. CDR3 protein: CASSLGGTSGFETQYF. As DNA, the CDR3 is TGTGCCAGCAGCTTGGGCGGGACTAGCGGGTTCGAGACCCAGTACTTC. The complete variable domain, with remaining parts taken from reference TRBV5-4 and TRBJ2-5, reads ETGVTQSPTHLIKTRGQQVTLRCSSQSGHNTVSWYQQALGQGPQFIFQYYREEENGRGNFPPRFSGLQFPNYSSELNVNALELDDSALYLCASSLGGTSGFETQYFGPGTRLLVL.

This chain connects TRBV9 to TRBJ2-7; 7 bases fit TRBD2. V gave up 3 bases and J gave up 6 bases; unmatched junction bases: 6. The CDR3 runs 13 residues. Germline V gives CDR1 SGDLS, CDR2 YYNGEE. CDR3 loop: CASSGKTSVEQYF. The CDR3 region has the DNA TGTGCCAGCAGCGGCAAAACTAGCGTCGAGCAGTACTTC.